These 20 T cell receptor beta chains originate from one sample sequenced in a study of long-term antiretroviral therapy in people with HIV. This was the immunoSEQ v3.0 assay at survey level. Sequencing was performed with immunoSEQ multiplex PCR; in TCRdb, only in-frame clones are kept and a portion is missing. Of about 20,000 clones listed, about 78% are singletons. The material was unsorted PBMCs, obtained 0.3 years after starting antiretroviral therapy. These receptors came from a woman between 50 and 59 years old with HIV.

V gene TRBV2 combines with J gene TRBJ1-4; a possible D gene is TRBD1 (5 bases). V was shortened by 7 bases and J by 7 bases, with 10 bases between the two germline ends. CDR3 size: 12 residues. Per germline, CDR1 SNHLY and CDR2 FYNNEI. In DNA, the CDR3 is TGTGCCAGCACGGGGGTTGGTGAAAAACTGTTTTTT. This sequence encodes CASTGVGEKLFF.

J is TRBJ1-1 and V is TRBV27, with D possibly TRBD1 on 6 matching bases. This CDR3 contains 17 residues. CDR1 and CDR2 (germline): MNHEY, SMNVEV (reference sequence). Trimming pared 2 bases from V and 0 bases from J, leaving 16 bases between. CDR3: CASSLRGGFGLNTEAFF. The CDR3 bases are TGTGCCAGCAGTTTAAGAGGGGGATTCGGTTTGAACACTGAAGCTTTCTTT.

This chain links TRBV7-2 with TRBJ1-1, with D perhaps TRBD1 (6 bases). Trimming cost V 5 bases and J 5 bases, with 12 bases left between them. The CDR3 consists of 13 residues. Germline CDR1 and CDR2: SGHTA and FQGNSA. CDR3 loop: CASSGQGRTEAFF. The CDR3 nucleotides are TGTGCCAGCAGCGGTCAGGGGAGGACTGAAGCTTTCTTT.

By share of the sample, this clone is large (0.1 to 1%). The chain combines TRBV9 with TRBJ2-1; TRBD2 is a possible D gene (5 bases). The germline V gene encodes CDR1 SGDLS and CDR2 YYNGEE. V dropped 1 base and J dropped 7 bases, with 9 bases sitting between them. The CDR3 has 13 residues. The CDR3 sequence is CASSVIGENEQFF. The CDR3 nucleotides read TGTGCCAGCAGCGTAATCGGGGAAAATGAGCAGTTCTTC.

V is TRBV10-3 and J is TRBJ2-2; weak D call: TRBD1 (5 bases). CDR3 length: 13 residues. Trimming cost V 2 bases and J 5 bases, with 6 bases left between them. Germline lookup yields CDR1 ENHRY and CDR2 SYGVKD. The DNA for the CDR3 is TGTGCCATCAGTGAGAGGGGAACCGGGGAGCTGTTTTTT. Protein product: CAISERGTGELFF.

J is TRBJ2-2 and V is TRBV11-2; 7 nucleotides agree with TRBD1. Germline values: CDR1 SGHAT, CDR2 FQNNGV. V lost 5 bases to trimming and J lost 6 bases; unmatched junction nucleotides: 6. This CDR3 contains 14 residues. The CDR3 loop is CASSNPDRAGELFF. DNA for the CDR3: TGTGCCAGCAGCAATCCTGACAGGGCCGGGGAGCTGTTTTTT.

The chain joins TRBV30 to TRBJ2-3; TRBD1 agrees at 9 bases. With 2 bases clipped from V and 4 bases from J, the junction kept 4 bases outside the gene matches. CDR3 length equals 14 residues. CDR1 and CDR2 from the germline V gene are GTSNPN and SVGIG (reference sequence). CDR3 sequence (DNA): TGTGCCTGGAGTATTCGACAGGGGGCAGATACGCAGTATTTT. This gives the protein CAWSIRQGADTQYF.

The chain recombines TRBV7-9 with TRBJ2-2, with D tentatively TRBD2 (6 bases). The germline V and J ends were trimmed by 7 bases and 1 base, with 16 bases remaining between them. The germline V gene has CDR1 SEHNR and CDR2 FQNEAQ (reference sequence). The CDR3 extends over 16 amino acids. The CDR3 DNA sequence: TGTGCCAGCACCCGGACTATAGCGATGAACACCGGGGAGCTGTTTTTT. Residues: CASTRTIAMNTGELFF.

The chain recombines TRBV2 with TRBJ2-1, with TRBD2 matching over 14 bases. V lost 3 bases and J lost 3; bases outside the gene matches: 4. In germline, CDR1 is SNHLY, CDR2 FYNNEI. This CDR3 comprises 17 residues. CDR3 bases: TGTGCCAGCAGTGAGAGACTAGCGGGGGGGTTCTACAATGAGCAGTTCTTC. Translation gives CASSERLAGGFYNEQFF. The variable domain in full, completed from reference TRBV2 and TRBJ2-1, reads EPEVTQTPSHQVTQMGQEVILRCVPISNHLYFYWYRQILGQKVEFLVSFYNNEISEKSEIFDDQFSVERPDGSNFTLKIRSTKLEDSAMYFCASSERLAGGFYNEQFFGPGTRLTVL.

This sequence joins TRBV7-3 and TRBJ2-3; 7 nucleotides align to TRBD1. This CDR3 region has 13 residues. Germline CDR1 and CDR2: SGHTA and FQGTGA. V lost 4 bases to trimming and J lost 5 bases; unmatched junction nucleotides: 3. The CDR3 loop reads CASSSDREDTQYF. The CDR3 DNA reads TGTGCCAGCAGCTCCGACAGGGAAGATACGCAGTATTTT.

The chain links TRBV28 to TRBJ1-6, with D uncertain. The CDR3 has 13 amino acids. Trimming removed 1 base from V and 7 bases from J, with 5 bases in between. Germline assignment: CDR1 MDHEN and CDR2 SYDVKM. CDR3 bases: TGTGCCAGCAGTTTATTGACCAATTCACCCCTCCACTTT. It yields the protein CASSLLTNSPLHF.

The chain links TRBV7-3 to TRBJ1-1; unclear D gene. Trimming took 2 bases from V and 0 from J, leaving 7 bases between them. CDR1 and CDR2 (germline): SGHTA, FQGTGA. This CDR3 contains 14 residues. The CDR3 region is CASSLGAMNTEAFF. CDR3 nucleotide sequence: TGTGCCAGCAGCTTAGGAGCTATGAACACTGAAGCTTTCTTT. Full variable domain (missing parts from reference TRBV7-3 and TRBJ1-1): GAGVSQTPSNKVTEKGKYVELRCDPISGHTALYWYRQSLGQGPEFLIYFQGTGAADDSGLPNDRFFAVRPEGSVSTLKIQRTERGDSAVYLCASSLGAMNTEAFFGQGTRLTVV.

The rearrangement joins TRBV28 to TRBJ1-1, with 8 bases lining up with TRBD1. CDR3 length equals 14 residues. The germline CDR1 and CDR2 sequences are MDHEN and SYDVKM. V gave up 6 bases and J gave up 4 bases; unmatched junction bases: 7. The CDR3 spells CASRATGGGTEAFF. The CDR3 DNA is TGTGCCAGCAGAGCAACAGGGGGAGGCACTGAAGCTTTCTTT. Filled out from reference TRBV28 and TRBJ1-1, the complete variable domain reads DVKVTQSSRYLVKRTGEKVFLECVQDMDHENMFWYRQDPGLGLRLIYFSYDVKMKEKGDIPEGYSVSREKKERFSLILESASTNQTSMYLCASRATGGGTEAFFGQGTRLTVV.

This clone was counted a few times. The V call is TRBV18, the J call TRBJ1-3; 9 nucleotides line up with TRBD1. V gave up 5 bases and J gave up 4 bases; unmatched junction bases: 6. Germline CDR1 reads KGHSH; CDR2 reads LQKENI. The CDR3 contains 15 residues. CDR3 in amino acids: CASSTGTGSGNTIYF. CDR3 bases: TGTGCCAGCTCAACCGGGACAGGGTCAGGAAACACCATATATTTT. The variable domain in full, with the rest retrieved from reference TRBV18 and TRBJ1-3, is NAGVMQNPRHLVRRRGQEARLRCSPMKGHSHVYWYRQLPEEGLKFMVYLQKENIIDESGMPKERFSAEFPKEGPSILRIQQVVRGDSAAYFCASSTGTGSGNTIYFGEGSWLTVV.

CDR3 sequence: CASSLGGTGELFF. The CDR3 DNA follows: TGCGCCAGCAGCTTGGGAGGCACCGGGGAGCTGTTTTTT. The chain is built from TRBV5-1 and TRBJ2-2; D remains ambiguous. The ends were cut back, 0 bases at V and 4 bases at J, with 4 bases in the middle. The CDR3 extends over 13 amino acids. Germline values: CDR1 SGHRS, CDR2 YFSETQ.

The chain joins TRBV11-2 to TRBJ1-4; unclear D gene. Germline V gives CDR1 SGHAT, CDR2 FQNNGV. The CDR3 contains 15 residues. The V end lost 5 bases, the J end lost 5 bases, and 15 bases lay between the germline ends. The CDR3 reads CASSHSDGTNEKLFF. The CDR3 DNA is TGTGCCAGCAGCCACTCGGACGGCACGAATGAAAAACTGTTTTTT. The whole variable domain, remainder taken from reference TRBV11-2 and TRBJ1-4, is EAGVAQSPRYKIIEKRQSVAFWCNPISGHATLYWYQQILGQGPKLLIQFQNNGVVDDSQLPKDRFSAERLKGVDSTLKIQPAKLEDSAVYLCASSHSDGTNEKLFFGSGTQLSVL.

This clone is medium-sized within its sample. The CDR3 is CASTQGIGNTEAFF. The DNA for the CDR3 is TGTGCCAGTACACAGGGGATTGGGAACACTGAAGCTTTCTTT. The V and J genes are TRBV10-3 and TRBJ1-1, with 7 bases lining up with TRBD1. The CDR3 has 14 amino acids. The germline V gene has CDR1 ENHRY and CDR2 SYGVKD. The trim removed 10 bases at V and 1 base at J, leaving 9 bases unmatched.

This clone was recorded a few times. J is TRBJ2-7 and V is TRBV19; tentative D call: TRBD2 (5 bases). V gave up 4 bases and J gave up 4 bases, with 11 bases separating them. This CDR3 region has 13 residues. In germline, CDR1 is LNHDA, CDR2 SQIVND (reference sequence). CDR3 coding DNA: TGTGCCAGTAGTACTCTCTCGGGGTACGAGCAGTACTTC. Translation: CASSTLSGYEQYF.

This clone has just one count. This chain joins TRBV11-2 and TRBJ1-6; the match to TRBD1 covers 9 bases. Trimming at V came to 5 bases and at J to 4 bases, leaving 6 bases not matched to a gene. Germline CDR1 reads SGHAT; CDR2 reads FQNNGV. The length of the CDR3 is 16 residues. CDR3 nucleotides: TGTGCCAGCAGCAAACAGGGGGCAACGTATAATTCACCCCTCCACTTT. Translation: CASSKQGATYNSPLHF.

CDR3 sequence: CSVLSRDRLGSSYEQYF. CDR3 DNA: TGCAGCGTGCTGTCCCGGGACAGGCTGGGGTCCTCCTACGAGCAGTACTTC. The chain recombines TRBV29-1 with TRBJ2-7; 8 nucleotides agree with TRBD1. With V trimmed by 6 bases and J by 0 bases, 16 bases remained unmatched. CDR1 SQVTM and CDR2 ANQGSEA come from the germline V gene. The CDR3 has 17 residues.